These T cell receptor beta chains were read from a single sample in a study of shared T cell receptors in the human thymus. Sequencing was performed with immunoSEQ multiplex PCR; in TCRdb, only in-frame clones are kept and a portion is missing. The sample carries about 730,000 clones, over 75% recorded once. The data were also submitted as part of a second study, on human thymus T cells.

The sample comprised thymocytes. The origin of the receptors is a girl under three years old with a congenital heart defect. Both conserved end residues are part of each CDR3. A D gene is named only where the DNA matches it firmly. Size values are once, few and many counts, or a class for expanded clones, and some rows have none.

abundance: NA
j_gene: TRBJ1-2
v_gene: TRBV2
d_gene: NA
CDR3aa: CASLQVANYGYTF
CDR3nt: TGTGCCAGCCTTCAGGTGGCCAACTATGGCTACACCTTC

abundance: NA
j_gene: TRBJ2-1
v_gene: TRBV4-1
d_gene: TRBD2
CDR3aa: CASSHPLAGSNNEQFF
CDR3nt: TGCGCCAGCAGCCACCCTCTAGCGGGGTCCAACAATGAGCAGTTCTTC

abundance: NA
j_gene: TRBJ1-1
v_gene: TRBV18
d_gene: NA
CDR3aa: CASSPRAGDTEAFF
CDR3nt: TGTGCCAGCTCACCACGTGCGGGGGACACTGAAGCTTTCTTT

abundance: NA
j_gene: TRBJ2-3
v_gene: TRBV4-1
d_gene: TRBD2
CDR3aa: CASSQGGSGGALADTQYF
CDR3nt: TGCGCCAGCAGCCAAGGCGGTAGCGGGGGGGCACTGGCAGATACGCAGTATTTT

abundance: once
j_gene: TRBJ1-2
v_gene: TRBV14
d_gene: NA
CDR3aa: CASSHVGGERGLPAPNYGYTF
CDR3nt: TGTGCCAGCAGCCACGTCGGCGGGGAAAGAGGGCTCCCAGCCCCTAACTATGGCTACACCTTC

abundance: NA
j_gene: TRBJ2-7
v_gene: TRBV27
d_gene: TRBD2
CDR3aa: CASRPIAGSSYEQYF
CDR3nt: TGTGCCAGCAGACCCATAGCGGGGAGCTCCTACGAGCAGTACTTC

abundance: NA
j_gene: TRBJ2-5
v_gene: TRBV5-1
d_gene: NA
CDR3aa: CASSFLLYQETQYF
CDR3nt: TGCGCCAGCAGCTTTTTATTGTACCAAGAGACCCAGTACTTC

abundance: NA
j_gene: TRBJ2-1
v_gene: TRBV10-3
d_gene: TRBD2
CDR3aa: CAISESNWTSVGSNEQFF
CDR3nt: TGTGCCATCAGTGAGTCAAATTGGACTAGCGTCGGGTCGAATGAGCAGTTCTTC

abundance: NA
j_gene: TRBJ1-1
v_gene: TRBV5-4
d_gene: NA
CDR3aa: CASSSHTGSKSMNTEAFF
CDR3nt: TGTGCCAGCAGCTCCCATACAGGGTCCAAAAGCATGAACACTGAAGCTTTCTTT

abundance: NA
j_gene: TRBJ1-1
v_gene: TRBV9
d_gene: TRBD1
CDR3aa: CASSTGGKDTEAFF
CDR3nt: TGTGCCAGCAGTACAGGGGGAAAGGACACTGAAGCTTTCTTT

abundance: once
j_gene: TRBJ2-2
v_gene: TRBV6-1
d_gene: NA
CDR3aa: CASSERRGAGELFF
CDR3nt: TGTGCCAGCAGTGAAAGGCGGGGCGCCGGGGAGCTGTTTTTT

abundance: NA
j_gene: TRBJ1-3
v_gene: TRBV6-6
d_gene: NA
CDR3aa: CASGQSLSGNTIYF
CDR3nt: TGTGCCAGCGGACAGTCACTCTCTGGAAACACCATATATTTT

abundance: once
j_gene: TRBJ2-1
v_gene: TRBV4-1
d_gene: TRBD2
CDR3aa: CASSRGLAGSYNEQFF
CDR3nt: TGCGCCAGCAGCCGGGGACTAGCAGGGTCCTACAATGAGCAGTTCTTC

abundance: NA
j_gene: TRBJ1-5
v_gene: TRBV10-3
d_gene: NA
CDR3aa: CAISEDTNRSNQPQHF
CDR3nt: TGTGCCATCAGTGAGGATACGAACAGGTCCAATCAGCCCCAGCATTTT

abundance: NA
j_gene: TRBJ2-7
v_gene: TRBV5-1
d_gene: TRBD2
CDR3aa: CASSPIAGGPYEQYF
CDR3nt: TGCGCCAGCAGCCCCATAGCGGGGGGCCCGTACGAGCAGTACTTC

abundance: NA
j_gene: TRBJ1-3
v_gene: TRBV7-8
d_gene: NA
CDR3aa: CASSLSGSGNTIYF
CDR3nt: TGTGCCAGCAGCTTATCGGGGTCCGGAAACACCATATATTTT

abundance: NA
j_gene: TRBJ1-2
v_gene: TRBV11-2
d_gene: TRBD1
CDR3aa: CASSLDYRGPDYGYTF
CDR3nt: TGTGCCAGCAGCTTAGATTACAGGGGGCCTGACTATGGCTACACCTTC

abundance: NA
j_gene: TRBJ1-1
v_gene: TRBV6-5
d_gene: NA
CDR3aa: CASIPGAKNTEAFF
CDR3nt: TGTGCCAGCATCCCAGGGGCTAAGAACACTGAAGCTTTCTTT

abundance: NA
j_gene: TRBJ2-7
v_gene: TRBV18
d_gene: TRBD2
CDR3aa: CASSPPGGGAYEQYF
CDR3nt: TGTGCCAGCTCACCACCGGGCGGGGGGGCTTACGAGCAGTACTTC

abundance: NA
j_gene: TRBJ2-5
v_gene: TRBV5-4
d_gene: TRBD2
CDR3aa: CASSFPGLQETQYF
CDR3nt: TGTGCCAGCAGTTTCCCGGGACTACAAGAGACCCAGTACTTC

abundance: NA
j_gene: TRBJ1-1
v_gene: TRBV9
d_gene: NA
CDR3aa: CASSAPREPHTEAFF
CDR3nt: TGTGCCAGCAGCGCCCCGAGAGAGCCACACACTGAAGCTTTCTTT

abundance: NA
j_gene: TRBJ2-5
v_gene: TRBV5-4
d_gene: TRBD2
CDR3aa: CASSHDETSGAEETQYF
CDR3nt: TGTGCCAGCAGTCACGATGAGACTAGCGGGGCAGAAGAGACCCAGTACTTC

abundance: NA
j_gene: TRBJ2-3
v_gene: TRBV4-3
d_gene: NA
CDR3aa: CASSQESHTDTQYF
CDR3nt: TGCGCCAGCAGCCAAGAGTCCCACACAGATACGCAGTATTTT

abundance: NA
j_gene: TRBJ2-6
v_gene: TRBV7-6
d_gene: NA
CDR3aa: CASSLMRSSGANVLTF
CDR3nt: TGTGCCAGCAGCTTAATGCGCTCCTCTGGGGCCAACGTCCTGACTTTC

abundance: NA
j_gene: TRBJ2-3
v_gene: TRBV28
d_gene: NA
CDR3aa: CASSLLAKHGYTQYF
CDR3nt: TGTGCCAGCAGCCTCCTAGCGAAACATGGGTATACGCAGTATTTT

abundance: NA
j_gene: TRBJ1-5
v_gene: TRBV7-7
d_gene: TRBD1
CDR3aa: CARIDRGNQPQHF
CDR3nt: TGTGCCAGAATTGACAGGGGCAATCAGCCCCAGCATTTT

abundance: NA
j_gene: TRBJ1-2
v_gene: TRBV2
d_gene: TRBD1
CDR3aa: CASSRQGPKYGYTF
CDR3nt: TGTGCCAGCAGTCGACAGGGGCCTAAGTATGGCTACACCTTC

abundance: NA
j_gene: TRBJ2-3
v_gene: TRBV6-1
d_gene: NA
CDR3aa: CASSEQGTDTQYF
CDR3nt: TGTGCCAGCAGTGAACAGGGCACAGATACGCAGTATTTT

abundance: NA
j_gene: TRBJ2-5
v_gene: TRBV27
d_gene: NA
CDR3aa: CASSPGQPQETQYF
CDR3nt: TGTGCCAGCAGTCCCGGACAGCCCCAAGAGACCCAGTACTTC

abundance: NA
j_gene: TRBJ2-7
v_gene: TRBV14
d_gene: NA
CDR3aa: CASSQDRGQRSYEQYF
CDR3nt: TGTGCCAGCAGCCAAGATCGCGGACAACGGTCCTACGAGCAGTACTTC

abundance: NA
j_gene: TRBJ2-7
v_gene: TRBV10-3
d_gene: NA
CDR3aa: CASGSGRGIYEQYF
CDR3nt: TGTGCCTCCGGGAGTGGACGGGGGATCTACGAGCAGTACTTC

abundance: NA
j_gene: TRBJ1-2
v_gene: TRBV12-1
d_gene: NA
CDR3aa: CASSPGQGRGYTF
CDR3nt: TGTGCCAGCAGCCCCGGACAGGGTCGAGGCTACACCTTC

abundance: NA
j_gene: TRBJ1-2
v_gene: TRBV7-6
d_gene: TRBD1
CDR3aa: CASSLGGGGYTF
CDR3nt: TGTGCCAGCAGCTTAGGAGGGGGCGGCTACACCTTC

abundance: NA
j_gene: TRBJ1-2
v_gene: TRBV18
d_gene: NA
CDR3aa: CASSRYRDGYTF
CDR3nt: TGTGCCAGCTCACGTTACAGGGATGGCTACACCTTC

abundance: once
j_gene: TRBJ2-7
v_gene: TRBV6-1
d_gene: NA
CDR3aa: CASSGPVYEQYF
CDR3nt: TGTGCCAGCAGTGGCCCGGTCTACGAGCAGTACTTC

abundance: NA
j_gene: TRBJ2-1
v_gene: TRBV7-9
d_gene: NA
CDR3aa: CASSSHGGTPGFF
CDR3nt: TGTGCCAGCAGCTCTCATGGCGGCACCCCGGGGTTCTTC

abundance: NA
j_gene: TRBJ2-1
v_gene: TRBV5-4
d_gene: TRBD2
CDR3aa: CASSLSGGGAANEQFF
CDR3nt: TGTGCCAGCAGCTTGTCGGGCGGGGGGGCTGCCAATGAGCAGTTCTTC

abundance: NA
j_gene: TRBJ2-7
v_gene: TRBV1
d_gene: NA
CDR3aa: CTSSQWEAGGPYEQYF
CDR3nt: TGCACCAGCAGCCAATGGGAGGCGGGGGGGCCATACGAGCAGTACTTC

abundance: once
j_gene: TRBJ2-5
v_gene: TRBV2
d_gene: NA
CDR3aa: CASIHDEGGVKETQYF
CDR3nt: TGTGCCAGCATCCATGACGAGGGGGGGGTGAAAGAGACCCAGTACTTC